The rows below give T cell receptor beta chains drawn from one sample of a study of graft-versus-host responses after intestinal transplantation. The antigens these receptors bind are not known. Here immunoSEQ multiplex PCR was the method, and the copy in TCRdb shows in-frame clones only, minus some. The sample lists about 120,000 clones, 90% occurring once. The sequences come from unstimulated CD4+ T cells sorted from spleen or lymph node cells, collected before intestinal transplant. The receptors stem from a human donor who received an intestinal transplant. Both conserved end residues are part of each CDR3. Fields, in order: V gene, clone size, D gene, J gene, CDR3 length, CDR3 DNA, CDR3 protein. A D gene is named only where the DNA matches it firmly. Size is omitted from some rows. Given values are once, few, many or a class for expanded clones.

TRBV2,-,-,TRBJ1-1,13,TGTGCCAGCAGTGGGCGGGAATCAACTGAAGCTTTCTTT,CASSGRESTEAFF
TRBV28,-,-,TRBJ2-7,15,TGTGCCAGCACGGGCGGCGGGACCCTCTCCTACGAGCAGTACTTC,CASTGGGTLSYEQYF
TRBV7-6,-,-,TRBJ2-7,15,TGTGCCAGCAGCTTGGGGGTAGCGGCGGCCTACGAGCAGTACTTC,CASSLGVAAAYEQYF
TRBV5-1,-,TRBD2,TRBJ2-1,14,TGCGCCAGCAGCTTGCTAATAGCGGGAGGATCAAAGTTCTTC,CASSLLIAGGSKFF
TRBV4-3,-,-,TRBJ1-6,16,TGCGCCAGCAGCCAAGATACAGGTTCCTATAATTCACCCCTCCACTTT,CASSQDTGSYNSPLHF
TRBV7-2,-,TRBD2,TRBJ2-7,15,TGTGCCAGCAGCTTAGGACTAGCGGGTACCTACGAGCAGTACTTC,CASSLGLAGTYEQYF
TRBV5-4,-,TRBD1,TRBJ1-1,15,TGTGCCAGCAGCTTGCGACAGGGCCGAAACACTGAAGCTTTCTTT,CASSLRQGRNTEAFF
TRBV11-2,-,TRBD2,TRBJ2-5,16,TGTGCCAGCAGCCCGCGACTAGCGGGATTCCAAGAGACCCAGTACTTC,CASSPRLAGFQETQYF
TRBV6-1,-,TRBD1,TRBJ1-6,15,TGTGCCAGCAGTGTCAGACAGGGTAATGCTTCACCCCTCCACTTT,CASSVRQGNASPLHF
TRBV4-1,-,TRBD2,TRBJ2-7,17,TGCGCCAGCAGCCCGGTGGTAGCGGGAGGTAAGCTCCACGAGCAGTACTTC,CASSPVVAGGKLHEQYF
TRBV7-2,once,-,TRBJ2-7,13,TGTGCCAGCAGCCGAAAGGACTCCTACGAGCAGTACTTC,CASSRKDSYEQYF
TRBV27,-,-,TRBJ2-7,14,TGTGCCAGCAGTTTATTGGGCATCTCCTACGAGCAGTACTTC,CASSLLGISYEQYF
TRBV5-8,-,-,TRBJ1-5,16,TGTGCCAGCAGCTTCAGGGGCCGGTATAGCAATCAGCCCCAGCATTTT,CASSFRGRYSNQPQHF
TRBV2,-,-,TRBJ1-5,14,TGTGCCAGCAGTCTACAGGGTTCTCCTCAGCCCCAGCATTTT,CASSLQGSPQPQHF
TRBV18,-,-,TRBJ2-1,12,TGTGCCAGCTCACCCCGGAGGGATGAGCAGTTCTTC,CASSPRRDEQFF
TRBV19,-,-,TRBJ1-2,16,TGTGCCAGTAGTTCAAAAAGGGAGGGGTTAAACTATGGCTACACCTTC,CASSSKREGLNYGYTF
TRBV19,-,TRBD1,TRBJ1-2,14,TGTGCCAGTACTGCGACAGGGGAAAACTATGGCTACACCTTC,CASTATGENYGYTF
TRBV19,once,TRBD1,TRBJ1-2,17,TGTGCCAGTAGTACTGTTCCGGGACAGCGGATTAACTATGGCTACACCTTC,CASSTVPGQRINYGYTF
TRBV5-1,-,-,TRBJ1-1,15,TGCGCCAGCAGCTGGTCGACAGCTCTGAACACTGAAGCTTTCTTT,CASSWSTALNTEAFF
TRBV25-1,-,-,TRBJ1-1,15,TGTGCCAGCAGTCCTTTTGACAGGCCGAACACTGAAGCTTTCTTT,CASSPFDRPNTEAFF
TRBV20-1,-,TRBD1,TRBJ2-7,11,TGCAGTGCTAACAGGGGGGACGAGCAGTACTTC,CSANRGDEQYF
TRBV4-2,-,TRBD2,TRBJ2-7,15,TGTGCCAGCAGCCAACCTAGCGGGGGGGCCTACGAGCAGTACTTC,CASSQPSGGAYEQYF
TRBV6-1,-,TRBD1,TRBJ2-2,15,TGTGCCAGCAGGACAGGGCGTAGGGACACCGGGGAGCTGTTTTTT,CASRTGRRDTGELFF
TRBV11-2,-,-,TRBJ1-2,15,TGTGCCAGCAGCTTACGGGGGGCAAGCACCGATGGCTACACCTTC,CASSLRGASTDGYTF
TRBV7-9,-,-,TRBJ2-1,14,TGTGCCAGCAGCTTGCTAGCGACCTACAATGAGCAGTTCTTC,CASSLLATYNEQFF
TRBV2,-,TRBD1,TRBJ1-5,14,TGTGCCAGCGACAGGGATTTGGGAAATCAGCCCCAGCATTTT,CASDRDLGNQPQHF
TRBV4-3,-,-,TRBJ1-5,13,TGCGCCAGCAGCCAAGGCGGAAATCAGCCCCAGCATTTT,CASSQGGNQPQHF
TRBV20-1,-,-,TRBJ1-1,10,TGCAGTGTCCCGACAGGCAAAGCTTTCTTT,CSVPTGKAFF
TRBV28,-,-,TRBJ2-6,15,TGTGCCAGCAGCCTTGTCAGCTCTGGGGCCAACGTCCTGACTTTC,CASSLVSSGANVLTF
TRBV28,once,TRBD2,TRBJ2-3,17,TGTGCCAGCAGGATGGGACTAGCGGGACCCAACCCCCATACGCAGTATTTT,CASRMGLAGPNPHTQYF
TRBV7-2,-,TRBD1,TRBJ1-2,13,TGTGCCAGCAGCATGAGGGGGCGCGAAGGCTACACCTTC,CASSMRGREGYTF
TRBV6-1,few,TRBD2,TRBJ2-3,21,TGTGCCAGCAGTGAAAGAGGCAGGAGGTTTTTAGGACTAGGATTCACAGATACGCAGTATTTT,CASSERGRRFLGLGFTDTQYF
TRBV5-4,-,TRBD2,TRBJ2-2,18,TGTGCCAGCAGCTTTCGACTAGCGGGGGGGGTGAACACCGGGGAGCTGTTTTTT,CASSFRLAGGVNTGELFF
TRBV4-3,once,TRBD1,TRBJ2-7,13,TGCGCCAGTAACCGGGACAGCACCTACGAGCAGTACTTC,CASNRDSTYEQYF
TRBV27,-,TRBD1,TRBJ2-5,16,TGTGCCAGCAGTAACCCCCGGACAGGGGCTGAGGAGACCCAGTACTTC,CASSNPRTGAEETQYF